The T cell receptor (beta chain) under discussion was sequenced for a study of cytomegalovirus exposure and HLA in healthy donors. Study-level points and caveats: Both high specificity and high sensitivity reportedly marked the classifier's diagnosis of cytomegalovirus status. The authors enumerated some 160 TCR beta chains as linked to cytomegalovirus.

Repertoires were generated with immunoSEQ multiplex PCR, while TCRdb's copy carries only in-frame clones and drops some. The profile shows more than 80,000 clones, approximately 90% of them singletons. The donors were members of the validation cohort comprising over 100 subjects, separate from the approximately 670-subject first cohort. The junction had 8 bases not matched to a gene; V was cut back by 1 base and J by 6 bases. This CDR3 is 17 amino acids long. In germline, CDR1 is MNHEY, CDR2 SMNVEV (reference sequence). Concerning this clone itself: Its antigen is not identified.

The receptor was isolated from a woman aged 18-29 years in good health and CMV-seropositive. Specimen: PBMCs. V and J are TRBV27 and TRBJ1-6; 8 bases map to TRBD1. The CDR3 is CASSLLSLQGVNSPLHF. The CDR3 DNA follows: TGTGCCAGCAGTTTATTGAGCCTACAGGGGGTTAATTCACCCCTCCACTTT.